A single TCR beta chain is shown here with its context. The antigen remains undetermined. This record belongs to a study of graft-versus-host responses after intestinal transplantation. Study information: Those transplanted obtained multivisceral, liver-intestinal, or isolated intestinal grafts. Recipients across the board were started on anti-thymocyte globulin induction, then kept on tacrolimus and steroids for two to three years.

Method: immunoSEQ multiplex PCR; TCRdb's copy keeps in-frame clones and lacks some. Of some 100,000 clones in the sample, about 90% are singletons; the top ten hold about 0.95%. In germline, CDR1 is SGHTA, CDR2 FQGTGA. This CDR3 is 16 amino acids long. Trimming removed 5 bases from V and 0 bases from J, with 14 bases in between. This TCR came from a human donor who was the organ donor for an intestinal transplant. V gene TRBV7-3 combines with J gene TRBJ2-1; D unresolved. Sequences were derived from unstimulated CD4+ T cells sorted from spleen or lymph node cells, sampled before transplant. The CDR3 spells CASSPPRLTSYNEQFF. The CDR3 nucleotides read TGTGCCAGCAGCCCGCCAAGACTGACCTCCTACAATGAGCAGTTCTTC.